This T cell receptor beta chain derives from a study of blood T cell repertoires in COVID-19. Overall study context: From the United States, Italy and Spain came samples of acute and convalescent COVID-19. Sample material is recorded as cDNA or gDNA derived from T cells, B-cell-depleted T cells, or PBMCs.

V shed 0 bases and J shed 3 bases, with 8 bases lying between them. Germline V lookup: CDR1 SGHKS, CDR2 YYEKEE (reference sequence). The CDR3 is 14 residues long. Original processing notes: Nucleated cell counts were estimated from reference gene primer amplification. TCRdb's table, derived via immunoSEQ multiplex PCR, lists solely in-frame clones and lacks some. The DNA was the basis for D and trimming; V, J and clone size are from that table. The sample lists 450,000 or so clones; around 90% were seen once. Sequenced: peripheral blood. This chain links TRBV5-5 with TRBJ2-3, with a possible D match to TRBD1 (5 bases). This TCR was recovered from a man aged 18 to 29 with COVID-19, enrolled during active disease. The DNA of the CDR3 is TGTGCCAGCAGCTTGGGGGGCCCTACAGATACGCAGTATTTT. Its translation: CASSLGGPTDTQYF.